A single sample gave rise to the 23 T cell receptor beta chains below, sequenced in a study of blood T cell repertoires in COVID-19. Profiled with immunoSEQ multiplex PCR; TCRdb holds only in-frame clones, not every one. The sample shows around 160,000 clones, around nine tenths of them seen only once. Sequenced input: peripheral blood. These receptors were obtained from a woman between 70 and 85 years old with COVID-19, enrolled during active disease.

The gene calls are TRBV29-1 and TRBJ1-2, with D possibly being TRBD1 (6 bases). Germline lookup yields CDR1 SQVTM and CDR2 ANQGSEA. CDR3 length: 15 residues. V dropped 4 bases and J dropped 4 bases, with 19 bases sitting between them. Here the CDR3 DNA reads TGCAGCGTTGCCTTAGGGGGTAGGCGGGTCTATGGCTACACCTTC. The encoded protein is CSVALGGRRVYGYTF.

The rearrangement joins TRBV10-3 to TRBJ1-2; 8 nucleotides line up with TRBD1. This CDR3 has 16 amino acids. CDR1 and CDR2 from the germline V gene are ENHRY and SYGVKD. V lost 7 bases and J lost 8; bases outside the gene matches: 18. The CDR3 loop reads CAIKSGQGAYGQGYTF. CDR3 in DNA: TGTGCCATCAAGTCTGGGCAGGGGGCATATGGGCAAGGCTACACCTTC.

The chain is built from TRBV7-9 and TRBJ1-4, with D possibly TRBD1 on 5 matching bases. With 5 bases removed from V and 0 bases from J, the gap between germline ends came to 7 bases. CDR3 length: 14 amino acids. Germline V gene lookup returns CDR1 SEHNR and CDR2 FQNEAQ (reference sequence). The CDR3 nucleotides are TGTGCCAGCAGCCCAGGGACAACTAATGAAAAACTGTTTTTT. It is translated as CASSPGTTNEKLFF.

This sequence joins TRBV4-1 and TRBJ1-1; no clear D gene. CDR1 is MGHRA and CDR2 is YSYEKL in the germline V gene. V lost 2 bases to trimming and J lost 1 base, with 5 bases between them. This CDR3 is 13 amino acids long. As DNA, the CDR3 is TGCGCCAGCAGCCAACTAACGAACACTGAAGCTTTCTTT. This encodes CASSQLTNTEAFF.

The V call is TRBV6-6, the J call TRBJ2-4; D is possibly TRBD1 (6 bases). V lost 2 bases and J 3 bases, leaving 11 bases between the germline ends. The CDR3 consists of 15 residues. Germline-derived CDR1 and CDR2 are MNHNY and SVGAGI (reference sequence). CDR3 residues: CASSYPGDGKNIQYF. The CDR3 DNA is TGTGCCAGCAGTTACCCAGGGGATGGCAAAAACATTCAGTACTTC.

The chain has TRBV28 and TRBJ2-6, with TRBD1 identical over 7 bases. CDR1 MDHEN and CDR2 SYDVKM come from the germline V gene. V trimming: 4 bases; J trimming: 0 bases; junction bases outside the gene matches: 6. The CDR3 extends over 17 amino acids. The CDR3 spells CASSSPGQLSGANVLTF. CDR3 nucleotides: TGTGCCAGCAGTTCCCCGGGACAGCTCTCTGGGGCCAACGTCCTGACTTTC.

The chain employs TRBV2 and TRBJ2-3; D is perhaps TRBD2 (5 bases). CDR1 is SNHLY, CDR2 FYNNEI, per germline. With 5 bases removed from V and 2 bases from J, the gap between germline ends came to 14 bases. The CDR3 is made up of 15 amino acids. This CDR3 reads CASSSPLAPTDTQYF. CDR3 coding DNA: TGTGCCAGCAGTAGTCCCCTAGCCCCCACAGATACGCAGTATTTT.

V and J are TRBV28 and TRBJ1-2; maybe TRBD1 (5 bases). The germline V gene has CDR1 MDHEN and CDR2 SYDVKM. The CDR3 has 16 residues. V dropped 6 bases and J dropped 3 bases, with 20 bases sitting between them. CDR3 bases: TGTGCCAGCAGACATATCACGGGGGGAAACTACTATGGCTACACCTTC. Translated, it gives CASRHITGGNYYGYTF.

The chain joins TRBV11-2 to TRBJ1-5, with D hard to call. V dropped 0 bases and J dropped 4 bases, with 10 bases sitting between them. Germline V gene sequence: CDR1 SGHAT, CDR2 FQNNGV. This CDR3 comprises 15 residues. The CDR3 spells CASSLDGAGNQPQHF. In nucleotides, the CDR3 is TGTGCCAGCAGCTTAGATGGTGCGGGGAATCAGCCCCAGCATTTT.

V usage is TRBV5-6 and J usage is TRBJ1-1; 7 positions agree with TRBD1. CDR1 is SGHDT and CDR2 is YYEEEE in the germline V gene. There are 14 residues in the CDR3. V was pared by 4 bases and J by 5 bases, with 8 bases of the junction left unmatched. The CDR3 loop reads CASSPPGGDTEAFF. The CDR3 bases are TGTGCCAGCAGCCCTCCAGGGGGTGATACTGAAGCTTTCTTT.

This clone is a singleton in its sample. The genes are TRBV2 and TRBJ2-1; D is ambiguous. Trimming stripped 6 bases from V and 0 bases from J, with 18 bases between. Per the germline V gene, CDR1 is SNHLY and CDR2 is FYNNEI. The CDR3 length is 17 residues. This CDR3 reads CASRVGVVTSSYNEQFF. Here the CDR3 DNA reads TGTGCCAGCAGGGTCGGAGTTGTAACGAGCTCCTACAATGAGCAGTTCTTC.

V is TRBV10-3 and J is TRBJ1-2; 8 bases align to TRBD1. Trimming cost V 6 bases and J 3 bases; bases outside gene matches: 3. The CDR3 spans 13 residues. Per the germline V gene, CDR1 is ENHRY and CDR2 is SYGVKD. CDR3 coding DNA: TGTGCCATCAGCTCGACAGGGGACTATGGCTACACCTTC. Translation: CAISSTGDYGYTF.

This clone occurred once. CDR3: CASSPGTGKGNTEAFF. The DNA for the CDR3 is TGTGCCAGCAGCCCCGGGACAGGGAAGGGGAACACTGAAGCTTTCTTT. The rearrangement links TRBV5-6 to TRBJ1-1; 9 nucleotides align to TRBD1. The germline CDR1 and CDR2 sequences are SGHDT and YYEEEE. The V and J ends lost 4 bases and 1 base, in that order; junction bases with no gene match: 8. The CDR3 has 16 amino acids.

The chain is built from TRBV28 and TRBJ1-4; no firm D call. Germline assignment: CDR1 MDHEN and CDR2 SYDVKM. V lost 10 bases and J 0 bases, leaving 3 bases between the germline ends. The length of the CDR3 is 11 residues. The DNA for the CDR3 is TGTGCCACATCAACTAATGAAAAACTGTTTTTT. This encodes CATSTNEKLFF.

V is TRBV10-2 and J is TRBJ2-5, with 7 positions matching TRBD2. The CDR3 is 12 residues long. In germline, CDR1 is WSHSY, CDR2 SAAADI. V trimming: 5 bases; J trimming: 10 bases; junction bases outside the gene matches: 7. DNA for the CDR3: TGCGCCAGCAGTAGCGGGGCCCGGGGCCAGTACTTC. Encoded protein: CASSSGARGQYF.

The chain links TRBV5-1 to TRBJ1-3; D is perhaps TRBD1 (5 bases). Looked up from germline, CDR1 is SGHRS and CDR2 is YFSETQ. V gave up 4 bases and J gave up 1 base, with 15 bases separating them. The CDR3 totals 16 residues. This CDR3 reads CASSRGLGGSGNTIYF. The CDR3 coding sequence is TGCGCCAGCAGCCGAGGTCTGGGGGGATCTGGAAACACCATATATTTT.

The CDR3 loop is CASSIGAGGQVTGELFF. The CDR3 nucleotides are TGTGCCAGTAGTATAGGAGCGGGGGGGCAAGTCACCGGGGAGCTGTTTTTT. The V gene is TRBV19, the J gene TRBJ2-2; 10 bases line up with TRBD2. The CDR3 contains 17 residues. Germline trimming cut 1 base from V and 4 bases from J; bases unmatched to any gene: 6. Germline loops: CDR1 LNHDA, CDR2 SQIVND (reference sequence).

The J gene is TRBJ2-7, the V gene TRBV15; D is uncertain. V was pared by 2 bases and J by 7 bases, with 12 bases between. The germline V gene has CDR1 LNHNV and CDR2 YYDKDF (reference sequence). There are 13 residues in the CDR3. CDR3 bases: TGTGCCACCAGCAGATCGAGGTTCTTGGAGCAGTACTTC. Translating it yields CATSRSRFLEQYF.

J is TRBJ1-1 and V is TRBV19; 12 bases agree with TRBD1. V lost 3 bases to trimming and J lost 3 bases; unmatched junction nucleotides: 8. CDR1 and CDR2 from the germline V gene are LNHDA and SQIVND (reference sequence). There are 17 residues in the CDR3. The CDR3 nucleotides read TGTGCCAGTAGTATCTCGGGACAGGGGGCGGGATACACTGAAGCTTTCTTT. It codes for CASSISGQGAGYTEAFF.

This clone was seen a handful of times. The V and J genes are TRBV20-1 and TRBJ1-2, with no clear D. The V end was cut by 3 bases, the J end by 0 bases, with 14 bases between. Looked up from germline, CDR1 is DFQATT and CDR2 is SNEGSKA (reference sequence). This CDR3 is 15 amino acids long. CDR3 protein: CSASRTGVSNYGYTF. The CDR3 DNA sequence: TGCAGTGCTAGTAGGACCGGGGTATCTAACTATGGCTACACCTTC.

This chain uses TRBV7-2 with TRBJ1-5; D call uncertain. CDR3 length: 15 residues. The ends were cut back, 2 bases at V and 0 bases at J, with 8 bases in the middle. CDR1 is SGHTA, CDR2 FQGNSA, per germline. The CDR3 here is CASSLSADSNQPQHF. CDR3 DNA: TGTGCCAGCAGCTTATCCGCAGATAGCAATCAGCCCCAGCATTTT.

CDR3 protein: CASSEGGFVHNSPLHF. Here the CDR3 DNA reads TGTGCCAGCAGTGAGGGAGGGTTTGTCCATAATTCACCCCTCCACTTT. The chain uses TRBV2 and TRBJ1-6; no definite D call. Trimming removed 3 bases at V and 5 bases at J, with 14 bases between. Germline V gives CDR1 SNHLY, CDR2 FYNNEI. CDR3 length: 16 residues.

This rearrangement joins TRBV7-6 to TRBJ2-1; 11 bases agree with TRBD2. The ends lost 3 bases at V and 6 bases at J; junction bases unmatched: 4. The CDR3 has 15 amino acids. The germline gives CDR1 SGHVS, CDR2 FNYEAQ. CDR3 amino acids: CASSLLSGGANEQFF. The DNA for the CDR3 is TGTGCCAGCAGCTTGCTTAGCGGGGGGGCCAATGAGCAGTTCTTC.